Below, 16 T cell receptor beta chains from the same sample are listed, as sequenced in a study of OX40 agonist ivuxolimab in advanced cancers. Some clones are missing from TCRdb's copy, which holds only in-frame ones; the method was immunoSEQ multiplex PCR. The repertoire has about 53,000 clones, roughly 83% of them found once; the top ten carry about 12%. The starting material was CD4+ or CD8+ T cells sorted from blood, obtained in a trial of the OX40 agonist ivuxolimab. These receptors were collected from an adult with an advanced solid tumor such as melanoma, head and neck, liver or kidney cancer.

This clone was picked up one time. The rearrangement joins TRBV5-1 to TRBJ2-3; D uncertain. With 0 bases removed from V and 1 base from J, the gap between germline ends came to 9 bases. The germline CDR1 and CDR2 sequences are SGHRS and YFSETQ. CDR3 length: 15 residues. CDR3 sequence (DNA): TGCGCCAGCAGCTTGGGTAGCAGCCGCACAGATACGCAGTATTTT. Its protein product is CASSLGSSRTDTQYF.

V usage is TRBV2 and J usage is TRBJ2-1; TRBD2 is a possible D gene (5 bases). Germline CDR1 reads SNHLY; CDR2 reads FYNNEI. Trimming left V 0 bases short and J 7 bases short, with 10 bases between. This CDR3 is built from 14 residues. The CDR3 loop is CASSEARRLNEQFF. The CDR3 DNA reads as TGTGCCAGCAGTGAAGCGCGGCGACTAAATGAGCAGTTCTTC.

The gene calls are TRBV6-1 and TRBJ1-6; TRBD1 matches 9 bases. The CDR3 runs to 14 residues. Trimming removed 6 bases from V and 6 bases from J; junction bases left unmatched: 3. The germline V gene encodes CDR1 MNHNS and CDR2 SASEGT. CDR3 bases: TGTGCCAGCAGGTGGGACAGGGCTAATTCACCCCTCCACTTT. Translation gives CASRWDRANSPLHF.

This chain connects TRBV30 to TRBJ2-7; 7 bases match TRBD1. Losses at the gene ends were 1 base for V and 5 bases for J; bases not matched to a gene: 14. The V gene's germline CDR1 is GTSNPN and CDR2 SVGIG (reference sequence). The CDR3 contains 16 residues. Written as DNA, the CDR3 is TGTGCCTGGAGTGACCCGCCGGAGACAGGGATCGACGAGCAGTACTTC. It codes for CAWSDPPETGIDEQYF.

The chain recombines TRBV15 with TRBJ1-4, with D hard to call. V dropped 5 bases and J dropped 4 bases, with 8 bases sitting between them. In germline, CDR1 is LNHNV, CDR2 YYDKDF (reference sequence). The CDR3 contains 13 residues. CDR3 nucleotide sequence: TGTGCCACCAGCGGTGGCGGTAATGAAAAACTGTTTTTT. The encoded protein is CATSGGGNEKLFF.

This chain uses TRBV5-5 with TRBJ2-3; tentatively, D is TRBD1 (5 bases). This CDR3 has 16 residues. Germline V gives CDR1 SGHKS, CDR2 YYEKEE (reference sequence). Trimming took 0 bases from V and 2 from J, leaving 13 bases between them. The CDR3 reads CASSLEGRLITDTQYF. CDR3 DNA: TGTGCCAGCAGCTTGGAGGGGCGGCTTATCACAGATACGCAGTATTTT.

The chain combines TRBV19 with TRBJ1-5; no definite D call. The CDR3 contains 16 residues. Germline V CDR1 and CDR2: LNHDA, SQIVND (reference sequence). Deletions cut 4 bases from V and 0 bases from J, with 13 bases between. The CDR3 DNA reads TGTGCCAGTAGTAACACTGCGGGCAATAGCAATCAGCCCCAGCATTTT. This gives the protein CASSNTAGNSNQPQHF.

This chain connects TRBV7-2 to TRBJ2-3, with D possibly TRBD2 on 6 matching bases. V dropped 3 bases and J dropped 4 bases, with 11 bases sitting between them. CDR3 size: 14 residues. Germline CDR1 and CDR2: SGHTA and FQGNSA. The CDR3 region has the DNA TGTGCCAGCAGCTTGACCGGAGGGTCAGATACGCAGTATTTT. Its translation is CASSLTGGSDTQYF.

Concerning this clone itself: In the same sample, other DNA sequences code for this CDR3. This sequence joins TRBV30 and TRBJ2-7, with D unclear. Trimming took off 3 bases at V and 4 bases at J, with 7 bases between the two ends. The CDR3 sequence is 11 residues long. Germline values: CDR1 GTSNPN, CDR2 SVGIG (reference sequence). In DNA form, the CDR3 reads TGTGCCTGGAGCGATCTTTACGAGCAGTACTTC. Its translation: CAWSDLYEQYF.

The count of this clone is one. The chain combines TRBV6-1 with TRBJ1-2; D call uncertain. V lost 1 base and J 3 bases, leaving 9 bases between the germline ends. CDR1 and CDR2 (germline): MNHNS, SASEGT. CDR3 length: 14 residues. The DNA for the CDR3 is TGTGCCAGCAGTGAAGGGCGGAGGGACTATGGCTACACCTTC. Translation: CASSEGRRDYGYTF.

V usage is TRBV30 and J usage is TRBJ1-1, with 9 bases fitting TRBD1. The CDR3 is 14 amino acids. V trimming: 4 bases; J trimming: 6 bases; junction bases outside the gene matches: 9. The germline gives CDR1 GTSNPN, CDR2 SVGIG (reference sequence). The CDR3 spells CAWTRKGDRAEAFF. CDR3 in DNA: TGTGCCTGGACCAGAAAGGGGGACAGGGCTGAAGCTTTCTTT. Variable domain in full (rest from reference TRBV30 and TRBJ1-1): SQTIHQWPATLVQPVGSPLSLECTVEGTSNPNLYWYRQAAGRGLQLLFYSVGIGQISSEVPQNLSASRPQDRQFILSSKKLLLSDSGFYLCAWTRKGDRAEAFFGQGTRLTVV.

The chain is built from TRBV5-1 and TRBJ1-5; D not certain. There are 15 residues in the CDR3. Germline V gene sequence: CDR1 SGHRS, CDR2 YFSETQ. The ends were cut back, 0 bases at V and 0 bases at J, with 7 bases in the middle. The CDR3 loop is CASSLGGYSNQPQHF. CDR3 bases: TGCGCCAGCAGCTTGGGCGGGTATAGCAATCAGCCCCAGCATTTT.

This clone occurred a few times. The chain has TRBV19 and TRBJ2-1; a weak D match, TRBD2 (7 bases). Germline V gene lookup returns CDR1 LNHDA and CDR2 SQIVND (reference sequence). V was clipped by 7 bases and J by 9 bases, with 25 bases between them. The CDR3 loop spans 16 amino acids. The CDR3 spells CASTPGWQGSGGEQFF. CDR3 nucleotides: TGTGCCAGTACCCCAGGGTGGCAGGGGTCGGGAGGTGAGCAGTTCTTC.

The V gene is TRBV7-6, the J gene TRBJ2-7, with 13 bases identical to TRBD2. This CDR3 spans 14 amino acids. Germline V lookup: CDR1 SGHVS, CDR2 FNYEAQ. With V trimmed by 5 bases and J by 3 bases, 1 base remained unmatched. CDR3 nucleotides: TGTGCCAGCAGCCGGACTAGCGGGAGCTACGAGCAGTACTTC. Its protein is CASSRTSGSYEQYF. Filled out from reference TRBV7-6 and TRBJ2-7, the complete variable domain reads GAGVSQSPRYKVTKRGQDVALRCDPISGHVSLYWYRQALGQGPEFLTYFNYEAQQDKSGLPNDRFSAERPEGSISTLTIQRTEQRDSAMYRCASSRTSGSYEQYFGPGTRLTVT.

V and J are TRBV6-5 and TRBJ2-7; 10 nucleotides line up with TRBD1. Germline V gives CDR1 MNHEY, CDR2 SVGAGI. V lost 5 bases and J lost 7; bases outside the gene matches: 5. The CDR3 covers 13 residues. For the CDR3, the DNA is TGTGCCAGCAGTCTTGGACAGGGGGAAGAGCAGTACTTC. This codes for CASSLGQGEEQYF.

This clone was recorded many times. The CDR3 ends on some other residue instead of the conserved phenylalanine or tryptophan, so this is likely a read error. The DNA is omitted, as the CDR3 cannot be located on it reliably, and the CDR3 follows TCRdb's listing. The chain links TRBV5-5 to TRBJ1-1; the D call TRBD1 from the table was never checked on the DNA. The CDR3 is 13 residues long, counting both termini. The germline V gene has CDR1 SGHKS and CDR2 YYEKEE (reference sequence). CDR3 sequence reads: CASSLGFRAGGTL.